This TCR beta chain was sequenced during a study of blood T cell repertoires in COVID-19. Study information: Acute and convalescent COVID-19 specimens originated in the United States, Italy and Spain. Sample material is recorded as cDNA or gDNA derived from T cells, B-cell-depleted T cells, or PBMCs.

The germline V gene has CDR1 SGHKS and CDR2 YYEKEE (reference sequence). The V end was cut by 3 bases, the J end by 1 base, with 14 bases between. CDR3 size: 16 residues. This clone showed up just a few times. Clones were sequenced by immunoSEQ multiplex PCR, and TCRdb holds only the in-frame ones, with some missing. The sample records over 150,000 clones, more than 75% being singletons. Source material: peripheral blood. The clonotype comes from a man in his fifties or sixties who had recovered from COVID-19. This sequence joins TRBV5-5 and TRBJ2-1; D may be TRBD2 (5 bases). Here the CDR3 DNA reads TGTGCCAGCAGCTGGCTAGTCGGAGGATCCTACAATGAGCAGTTCTTC. Translating it yields CASSWLVGGSYNEQFF. Combining the CDR3 with reference TRBV5-5 and TRBJ2-1 gives the whole variable domain DAGVTQSPTHLIKTRGQQVTLRCSPISGHKSVSWYQQVLGQGPQFIFQYYEKEERGRGNFPDRFSARQFPNYSSELNVNALLLGDSALYLCASSWLVGGSYNEQFFGPGTRLTVL.